One sample yielded the 25 T cell receptor beta chains listed below, sequenced in a study of OX40 agonist ivuxolimab in advanced cancers. Profiled with immunoSEQ multiplex PCR; TCRdb holds only in-frame clones, not every one. The sample contains around 72,000 clones, approximately 84% of which appear only once. Sequenced here: CD4+ or CD8+ T cells sorted from blood, sampled in a trial of the OX40 agonist ivuxolimab. The receptors here all came from an adult with an advanced solid tumor such as melanoma, head and neck, liver or kidney cancer.

The chain carries TRBV7-2 and TRBJ2-1, with 8 nucleotides matching TRBD2. The germline CDR1 and CDR2 sequences are SGHTA and FQGNSA. The CDR3 has 14 residues. The trim removed 1 base at V and 9 bases at J, leaving 5 bases unmatched. CDR3 bases: TGTGCCAGCAGCTTAGATATGACTAGCGTTGAGCAGTTCTTC. It translates to CASSLDMTSVEQFF.

This chain connects TRBV19 to TRBJ1-5, with D tentatively TRBD1 (6 bases). CDR1 and CDR2 (germline): LNHDA, SQIVND (reference sequence). The CDR3 has 15 amino acids. The V and J ends lost 4 bases and 2 bases respectively, with 12 bases between them. The CDR3 reads CASSTQGSGNQPQHF. CDR3 bases: TGTGCCAGTAGTACGCAGGGGAGCGGCAATCAGCCCCAGCATTTT. Together with reference TRBV19 and TRBJ1-5, the CDR3 gives the full variable domain: DGGITQSPKYLFRKEGQNVTLSCEQNLNHDAMYWYRQDPGQGLRLIYYSQIVNDFQKGDIAEGYSVSREKKESFPLTVTSAQKNPTAFYLCASSTQGSGNQPQHFGDGTRLSIL.

This clone occurred once. This chain connects TRBV5-4 to TRBJ2-3; the D gene is possibly TRBD1 (5 bases). The ends were cut back, 5 bases at V and 5 bases at J, with 18 bases in the middle. Germline V gene lookup returns CDR1 SGHNT and CDR2 YYREEE (reference sequence). CDR3 length: 15 amino acids. The CDR3 DNA is TGTGCCAGCAGTGCTGTAGGGGCGTGGAGAGATACGCAGTATTTT. Translation: CASSAVGAWRDTQYF.

This chain links TRBV5-8 with TRBJ2-7; D gene ambiguous. V was cut by 5 bases and J by 2 bases, with 8 bases left in between. This CDR3 spans 12 amino acids. Germline V gene data show CDR1 as SGHTS and CDR2 as YDEGEE. The CDR3 reads CASRRQTYEQYF. As DNA, the CDR3 is TGTGCCAGCAGGAGACAAACCTACGAGCAGTACTTC.

V gene TRBV9 combines with J gene TRBJ2-2; TRBD1 aligns across 9 bases. The CDR3 spans 15 residues. The V and J ends lost 1 base and 3 bases, in that order; junction bases with no gene match: 1. CDR1 is SGDLS, CDR2 YYNGEE, per germline. The CDR3 loop is CASSVRTGDTGELFF. CDR3 coding DNA: TGTGCCAGCAGCGTACGGACAGGGGACACCGGGGAGCTGTTTTTT.

This chain joins TRBV2 and TRBJ2-7; TRBD1 might be the D (6 bases). The CDR3 extends over 17 amino acids. Germline values: CDR1 SNHLY, CDR2 FYNNEI. Trimming cost V 2 bases and J 2 bases, with 19 bases left between them. The CDR3 region is CASSEITGIIIPYEQYF. In DNA form, the CDR3 reads TGTGCCAGCAGTGAAATCACAGGGATAATTATCCCCTACGAGCAGTACTTC.

This clone was observed a single time. The V gene is TRBV11-2, the J gene TRBJ2-3, with D uncertain. The germline V gene encodes CDR1 SGHAT and CDR2 FQNNGV. This CDR3 region has 16 residues. Trimming removed 1 base from V and 4 bases from J, with 15 bases in between. CDR3 region: CASSLGPSYGSDTQYF. DNA of the CDR3: TGTGCCAGCAGCTTAGGACCGTCATACGGTTCAGATACGCAGTATTTT.

J is TRBJ2-1 and V is TRBV5-6; 7 positions agree with TRBD2. Germline V gene sequence: CDR1 SGHDT, CDR2 YYEEEE. The CDR3 is 13 amino acids. The V segment lost 2 bases and the J segment 6 bases; nucleotides outside the gene matches: 2. CDR3 sequence reads: CASSFRGVNEQFF. In nucleotides, the CDR3 is TGTGCCAGCAGCTTTCGGGGGGTCAATGAGCAGTTCTTC.

The V call is TRBV18, the J call TRBJ1-2; 9 bases line up with TRBD1. The J segment lost 3 bases and the V segment lost 5 bases, leaving 10 bases of the junction unmatched. Germline assignment: CDR1 KGHSH and CDR2 LQKENI. The CDR3 is 16 amino acids. CDR3 DNA: TGTGCCAGCTCATTCTCCGGGACAGGGAAGGACTATGGCTACACCTTC. It yields the protein CASSFSGTGKDYGYTF.

This chain connects TRBV5-1 to TRBJ1-1, with D unresolved. Trimming removed 5 bases from V and 5 bases from J, with 10 bases in between. CDR3 length: 12 amino acids. The germline V gene has CDR1 SGHRS and CDR2 YFSETQ. This chain's CDR3 is CASRGGETEAFF. The DNA of the CDR3 is TGCGCCAGCAGGGGCGGAGAGACTGAAGCTTTCTTT.

V is TRBV6-6 and J is TRBJ1-1, with 9 bases aligning to TRBD1. The V and J ends lost 0 bases and 4 bases, in that order; junction bases with no gene match: 0. CDR1 is MNHNY and CDR2 is SVGAGI in the germline V gene (reference sequence). The CDR3 loop spans 14 amino acids. CDR3 in amino acids: CASSYSGQGTEAFF. The CDR3 DNA follows: TGTGCCAGCAGTTACTCGGGACAGGGCACTGAAGCTTTCTTT.

This rearrangement joins TRBV6-5 to TRBJ2-1; perhaps TRBD2 as D (6 bases). Germline lookup yields CDR1 MNHEY and CDR2 SVGAGI. Deletions cut 5 bases from V and 8 bases from J, with 13 bases between. This CDR3 has 13 amino acids. Here the CDR3 DNA reads TGTGCCAGCAGTCGCAGGAGGGCGGATGAGCAGTTCTTC. It encodes CASSRRRADEQFF.

The V gene is TRBV27, the J gene TRBJ2-7; 10 nucleotides align to TRBD2. The CDR3 loop spans 21 amino acids. Germline-derived CDR1 and CDR2 are MNHEY and SMNVEV (reference sequence). Unmatched junction bases numbered 17, after V lost 0 bases and J lost 0 bases. In DNA form, the CDR3 reads TGTGCCAGCAGTTTATCTCCATTTTCTAGCGGGAGTGGAAAGAGCTCCTACGAGCAGTACTTC. Translated: CASSLSPFSSGSGKSSYEQYF.

The chain recombines TRBV29-1 with TRBJ2-7; 8 bases line up with TRBD1. Germline V gives CDR1 SQVTM, CDR2 ANQGSEA. The V gene end was trimmed by 5 bases and the J gene end by 2 bases; junction bases not matched to a gene: 8. The CDR3 spans 14 residues. The CDR3 sequence: CSVKGTGQTYEQYF. Here the CDR3 DNA reads TGCAGCGTTAAAGGGACAGGTCAAACCTACGAGCAGTACTTC.

The chain recombines TRBV10-3 with TRBJ1-2; a possible D gene is TRBD1 (5 bases). The germline V and J ends were trimmed by 4 bases and 3 bases, with 12 bases remaining between them. The CDR3 sequence is 14 residues long. CDR1 and CDR2 from the germline V gene are ENHRY and SYGVKD. The DNA for the CDR3 is TGTGCCATCAGTGGAGACAGTTACTACTATGGCTACACCTTC. Amino acid sequence: CAISGDSYYYGYTF.

The genes are TRBV18 and TRBJ2-1, with D perhaps TRBD1 or TRBD2 (5 bases each). V shed 3 bases and J shed 6 bases, with 15 bases lying between them. The CDR3 extends over 15 amino acids. CDR1 is KGHSH, CDR2 LQKENI, per germline. The CDR3, as DNA: TGTGCCAGCTCACCGGCCGGGACCCGCCCCAATGAGCAGTTCTTC. As protein: CASSPAGTRPNEQFF. The full variable domain, with the rest looked up from reference TRBV18 and TRBJ2-1, is NAGVMQNPRHLVRRRGQEARLRCSPMKGHSHVYWYRQLPEEGLKFMVYLQKENIIDESGMPKERFSAEFPKEGPSILRIQQVVRGDSAAYFCASSPAGTRPNEQFFGPGTRLTVL.

The chain is built from TRBV7-2 and TRBJ2-3; possibly TRBD2 for D (7 bases). The length of the CDR3 is 17 residues. The V end lost 3 bases, the J end lost 6 bases, and 22 bases lay between the germline ends. CDR1 and CDR2 from the germline V gene are SGHTA and FQGNSA. The CDR3 region has the DNA TGTGCCAGCAGCTTTTATGTGGGAGGGCTAGGGGGGGATACGCAGTATTTT. Translated, it gives CASSFYVGGLGGDTQYF.

The chain employs TRBV29-1 and TRBJ1-1; D might be TRBD1 (5 bases). The V end was cut by 3 bases, the J end by 0 bases, with 8 bases between. This CDR3 has 13 amino acids. Germline V gives CDR1 SQVTM, CDR2 ANQGSEA. The CDR3 sequence is CSVDRDVNTEAFF. CDR3 sequence (DNA): TGCAGCGTTGACAGGGACGTGAACACTGAAGCTTTCTTT.

This chain connects TRBV4-2 to TRBJ1-1, with 7 nucleotides matching TRBD1. CDR3 length equals 15 residues. Germline V gives CDR1 LGHNA, CDR2 YNFKEQ. The V and J ends lost 5 bases and 0 bases, in that order; junction bases with no gene match: 6. CDR3: CASSLKTGMNTEAFF. The CDR3 DNA is TGTGCCAGCAGCTTAAAGACAGGGATGAACACTGAAGCTTTCTTT.

The chain is built from TRBV7-9 and TRBJ1-1, with D possibly TRBD1 on 6 matching bases. Germline V lookup: CDR1 SEHNR, CDR2 FQNEAQ (reference sequence). CDR3 length: 14 amino acids. V was trimmed by 5 bases and J by 1 base, leaving 11 bases between them. CDR3 loop: CASSHPTGNTEAFF. The CDR3 region has the DNA TGTGCCAGCAGCCACCCGACAGGGAACACTGAAGCTTTCTTT.

V is TRBV6-1 and J is TRBJ2-5; D remains unclear. The CDR3 sequence is 12 residues long. The germline gives CDR1 MNHNS, CDR2 SASEGT. V shed 4 bases and J shed 5 bases, with 8 bases lying between them. The DNA of the CDR3 is TGTGCCAGCAGTGCTAGGGTTGAGACCCAGTACTTC. It is translated as CASSARVETQYF.

The rearrangement joins TRBV5-1 to TRBJ1-6, with 7 bases matching TRBD1. V was clipped by 2 bases and J by 7 bases; unmatched bases: 9. CDR3 length equals 16 residues. CDR1 is SGHRS, CDR2 YFSETQ, per germline. The chain's CDR3 is CASSFSQGVENSPLHF. The CDR3 DNA follows: TGCGCCAGCAGCTTTTCCCAGGGGGTAGAAAATTCACCCCTCCACTTT.

The rearrangement links TRBV28 to TRBJ1-2, with D possibly being TRBD1 (5 bases). This CDR3 contains 14 residues. V gave up 5 bases and J gave up 6 bases, with 16 bases separating them. Germline V lookup: CDR1 MDHEN, CDR2 SYDVKM. CDR3 in amino acids: CASSQLRGGHGYTF. For the CDR3, the DNA is TGTGCCAGCAGTCAACTCCGGGGGGGTCATGGCTACACCTTC.

The chain combines TRBV6-6 with TRBJ2-1; 9 nucleotides agree with TRBD2. The CDR3 is made up of 16 amino acids. Germline V gives CDR1 MNHNY, CDR2 SVGAGI (reference sequence). Trimming removed 0 bases from V and 2 bases from J; junction bases left unmatched: 2. The CDR3 nucleotides are TGTGCCAGCAGTTACTCTGTAGCGGGAGCCTACAATGAGCAGTTCTTC. This encodes CASSYSVAGAYNEQFF.

The chain links TRBV4-2 to TRBJ2-3, with 13 bases aligning to TRBD2. Looked up from germline, CDR1 is LGHNA and CDR2 is YNFKEQ. V lost 4 bases, J lost 0 bases, and 10 bases stayed unmatched. This CDR3 has 19 amino acids. DNA for the CDR3: TGTGCCAGCAGCCTCCTAGGACTAGCGGGAGACACGAGCACAGATACGCAGTATTTT. It translates to CASSLLGLAGDTSTDTQYF.